This TCR beta chain was documented in a study of beta chain features in type 1 diabetes. Study-wide points: Shortening of TCRB CDR3s, moderate but significant, appeared in all four CD4+ subsets of Type 1 diabetes patients. In type 1 diabetes patients, VDJ junctions had fewer insertions; deletions at these junctions were more frequent.

Around 120 mL of blood, on average, came from one heparinised draw per donor. In the case of this clone: The antigen remains undetermined.

Germline V gene data show CDR1 as SGHTA and CDR2 as FQGNSA. This CDR3 contains 15 residues. V was pared by 2 bases and J by 5 bases, with 12 bases between. Sequencing targeted expressed TCRB transcripts, as all isolated RNA had been reverse transcribed. Libraries were prepared by immunoSEQ multiplex PCR; TCRdb keeps only in-frame clonotypes and omits some of them. The sample records nearly 350,000 clones, less than 10% being singletons. The receptor was derived from a woman aged 18 to 35 in good health. Sequencing was carried out using central memory CD4+ T cells from blood. The rearrangement joins TRBV7-2 to TRBJ2-2; D remains unclear. The CDR3 DNA is TGTGCCAGCAGCTTAAGACCGAGTCGTACCGGGGAGCTGTTTTTT. Translating gives CASSLRPSRTGELFF.